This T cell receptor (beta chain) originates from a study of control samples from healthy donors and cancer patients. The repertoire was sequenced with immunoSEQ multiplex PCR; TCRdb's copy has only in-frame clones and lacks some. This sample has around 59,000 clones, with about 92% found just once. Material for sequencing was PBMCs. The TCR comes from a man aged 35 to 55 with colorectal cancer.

CDR3 in DNA: TGTGCCAGCAGCGTAGGGTTAGCGGGGGTTAAAGATACGCAGTATTTT. The encoded protein is CASSVGLAGVKDTQYF. J is TRBJ2-3 and V is TRBV9; 9 positions match TRBD2. The V gene's germline CDR1 is SGDLS and CDR2 YYNGEE. The CDR3 extends over 16 amino acids. V shed 0 bases and J 5 bases; nucleotides not matched to a gene: 7.